These 29 T cell receptor beta chains share one sample of origin, sequenced in a study of molecular identifiers for immune sequencing clone quantification. Each CDR3 protein gets one entry after TCRdb re-called the PCR reads with MiXCR. Of over 9,000 distinct CDR3 sequences in the sample, roughly 14% were seen once. The specimen sequenced was naive CD8+ T cells from blood, with Jurkat cell RNA spiked in. Subset: FACS-sorted CD8+CD4-CCR7+CD45RA+ naive T cells. Receptors originate from a human donor in good health. Some libraries in this study had Jurkat cell RNA spiked in.

This clonotype was observed a few times. CDR3 DNA sequence: TGTGCCAGCAGCTTGAAGGCAGGGAGCTACGAGCAGTACTTC. Translating gives CASSLKAGSYEQYF. This chain joins TRBV5-6 and TRBJ2-7, with D tentatively TRBD1 or TRBD2 (5 bases each). The CDR3 consists of 14 residues. CDR1 SGHDT and CDR2 YYEEEE come from the germline V gene. V gave up 1 base and J gave up 3 bases, with 11 bases separating them.

This chain connects TRBV25-1 to TRBJ2-5; D ambiguous. This CDR3 is 13 amino acids long. Germline CDR1 MGHDK, CDR2 SYGVNS. Trimming pared 3 bases from V and 5 bases from J, leaving 10 bases between. CDR3: CASSDRFGETQYF. CDR3 bases: TGTGCCAGCAGTGACAGGTTCGGCGAGACCCAGTACTTC.

This clonotype was observed at least ten times. The chain joins TRBV7-9 to TRBJ2-1; the D is unclear. V was cut by 2 bases and J by 6 bases, with 5 bases left in between. CDR1 is SEHNR, CDR2 FQNEAQ, per germline (reference sequence). The CDR3 contains 12 residues. CDR3 coding DNA: TGTGCCAGCAGCTTATTGTCCAATGAGCAGTTCTTC. This encodes CASSLLSNEQFF. Complete variable domain (other parts from reference TRBV7-9 and TRBJ2-1): DTGVSQNPRHKITKRGQNVTFRCDPISEHNRLYWYRQTLGQGPEFLTYFQNEAQLEKSRLLSDRFSAERPKGSFSTLEIQRTEQGDSAMYLCASSLLSNEQFFGPGTRLTVL.

On this clonotype itself: This sequence may be a read error, since a much larger clone differs from it by one base. The chain carries TRBV27 and TRBJ2-1; 8 nucleotides match TRBD2. The CDR3 is made up of 14 amino acids. Germline V gene sequence: CDR1 MNHEY, CDR2 SMNVEV (reference sequence). CDR3: CASSFSGRVNKQFF. CDR3 nucleotides: TGTGCCAGCAGTTTCAGCGGGAGAGTCAATAAGCAGTTCTTC.

This clonotype is medium-sized (0.01 to 0.1%) in the sample. The J gene is TRBJ1-1, the V gene TRBV9; 9 bases are a match to TRBD1. The CDR3 extends over 15 amino acids. Germline V gene lookup returns CDR1 SGDLS and CDR2 YYNGEE. Germline trimming cut 3 bases from V and 2 bases from J; bases unmatched to any gene: 5. For the CDR3, the DNA is TGTGCCAGCAGCGAACAGGGGGCGGGAAACACTGAAGCTTTCTTT. It translates to CASSEQGAGNTEAFF.

The rearrangement links TRBV5-3 to TRBJ1-1; 8 bases match TRBD1. TRBV5-3 is assigned to the ORF class and has an uncertain function. The CDR3 length is 15 residues. The V and J ends lost 8 bases and 6 bases, in that order; junction bases with no gene match: 15. CDR3 DNA: TGTGCCAGCAGCCTGCATCTTACAGGGGGTCCTGAAGCTTTCTTT. Protein product: CASSLHLTGGPEAFF.

This clonotype has ten or more counts. The chain is built from TRBV4-1 and TRBJ2-3, with 8 bases aligning to TRBD2. This CDR3 is built from 18 residues. Unmatched junction bases numbered 14, after V lost 0 bases and J lost 6 bases. In germline, CDR1 is MGHRA, CDR2 YSYEKL. CDR3 DNA sequence: TGCGCCAGCAGCCAAGATGTCAACGGGGGGGCCCCTCTGGATACGCAGTATTTT. This encodes CASSQDVNGGAPLDTQYF.

In its sample, this clonotype ranks as medium-sized. The CDR3 spells CASSPQPGTQYF. CDR3 DNA: TGTGCCAGCAGCCCACAGCCAGGTACGCAGTATTTT. V is TRBV7-9 and J is TRBJ2-3; D gene uncertain. Germline V CDR1 and CDR2: SEHNR, FQNEAQ (reference sequence). The CDR3 runs to 12 residues. V was cut by 5 bases and J by 8 bases, with 11 bases left in between.

This clonotype was seen ten or more times. This chain connects TRBV19 to TRBJ2-1; 11 nucleotides agree with TRBD1. The CDR3 has 14 amino acids. The trim removed 10 bases at V and 8 bases at J, leaving 10 bases unmatched. The germline CDR1 and CDR2 sequences are LNHDA and SQIVND (reference sequence). The CDR3 sequence is CATDRTGGFDEQFF. In DNA form, the CDR3 reads TGTGCCACCGATCGGACAGGGGGCTTCGATGAGCAGTTCTTC.

In this sample, this clonotype is medium-sized. This chain connects TRBV5-4 to TRBJ2-7, with D perhaps TRBD2 (6 bases). CDR3 length: 15 residues. V was clipped by 0 bases and J by 3 bases, with 13 bases between them. Germline V gene lookup returns CDR1 SGHNT and CDR2 YYREEE (reference sequence). This CDR3 reads CASSLDGGPGYEQYF. DNA for the CDR3: TGTGCCAGCAGCTTGGATGGAGGGCCAGGCTACGAGCAGTACTTC.

Judged by abundance, this clonotype is medium-sized. The V and J genes are TRBV7-2 and TRBJ2-1; 8 bases align to TRBD1. The CDR3 has 15 amino acids. The V and J ends lost 0 bases and 7 bases, in that order; junction bases with no gene match: 5. The V gene's germline CDR1 is SGHTA and CDR2 FQGNSA. CDR3 DNA sequence: TGTGCCAGCAGCTTAGCTCCAGGACAGGGAAATGAGCAGTTCTTC. This codes for CASSLAPGQGNEQFF.

This clonotype came up a few times. Germline and junction disagree at one end, which may indicate a read error. This sequence joins TRBV4-1 and TRBJ1-6; possibly TRBD1 for D (5 bases). The CDR3 consists of 17 residues. Germline CDR1 is MGHRA and CDR2 is YSYEKL. The CDR3 here is CASSQDWEDTYNTPLHF. CDR3 bases: TGCGCCAGCAGCCAAGACTGGGAGGACACCTATAATACACCCCTCCACTTT.

By its share, this clonotype is medium-sized. V and J are TRBV23-1 and TRBJ2-3; the match to TRBD2 covers 9 bases. TRBV23-1 is given ORF status, its function remaining uncertain. The CDR3 runs 18 residues. J lost 6 bases, V lost 0 bases, and 13 bases had no gene match. CDR3 amino acids: CASSQSGLASGTADTQYF. The CDR3 nucleotides read TGCGCCAGCAGTCAATCGGGGTTGGCTAGCGGGACGGCGGATACGCAGTATTTT.

This clonotype is medium-sized. The V gene is TRBV20-1, the J gene TRBJ2-3; 10 bases fit TRBD2. The germline V gene has CDR1 DFQATT and CDR2 SNEGSKA (reference sequence). This CDR3 is built from 16 residues. After removal of 0 bases from V and 2 bases from J, the junction contained 5 bases not matched to a gene. The chain's CDR3 is CSAREKLAGTTDTQYF. DNA for the CDR3: TGCAGTGCTAGAGAAAAACTAGCGGGAACCACAGATACGCAGTATTTT.

Relative to its sample, this clonotype is medium-sized. The rearrangement uses TRBV12-3 or TRBV12-4 and TRBJ2-5; possible D gene TRBD1, 5 bases. V was cut by 5 bases and J by 4 bases, with 11 bases left in between. This CDR3 is 13 amino acids long. The CDR3 loop is CASSPDSTETQYF. The DNA of the CDR3 is TGTGCCAGCAGTCCTGACAGCACAGAGACCCAGTACTTC.

Relative to its sample, this clonotype is medium-sized. The J gene is TRBJ2-1, the V gene TRBV29-1; no clear D gene. Germline V gene data show CDR1 as SQVTM and CDR2 as ANQGSEA. CDR3 length: 15 residues. Trimming pared 1 base from V and 0 bases from J, leaving 10 bases between. The CDR3 loop is CSVEVDESSYNEQFF. In nucleotides, the CDR3 is TGCAGCGTTGAAGTAGATGAGAGCTCCTACAATGAGCAGTTCTTC.

In its sample, this clonotype was seen many times. The genes are TRBV24-1 and TRBJ2-1; D not certain. This CDR3 is built from 12 residues. V was shortened by 9 bases and J by 9 bases, with 14 bases between the two germline ends. Germline-derived CDR1 and CDR2 are KGHDR and SFDVKD. Here the CDR3 reads CATADLPSEQFF. DNA of the CDR3: TGTGCCACCGCCGATCTTCCTAGTGAGCAGTTCTTC.

This clonotype was recorded at least ten times. V usage is TRBV7-9 and J usage is TRBJ2-2, with no clear D. The V gene's germline CDR1 is SEHNR and CDR2 FQNEAQ (reference sequence). With 5 bases removed from V and 6 bases from J, the gap between germline ends came to 13 bases. The CDR3 length is 14 residues. CDR3 sequence reads: CASSHLVGPGELFF. CDR3 nucleotide sequence: TGTGCCAGCAGCCACCTGGTTGGACCCGGGGAGCTGTTTTTT.

This chain links TRBV12-3 or TRBV12-4 with TRBJ1-5; D is unresolved. This CDR3 comprises 15 residues. Between the trimmed V and J ends, which lost 0 bases and 3 bases, there was a span of 9 bases. CDR3 sequence reads: CASSLARTPNQPQHF. The CDR3 DNA follows: TGTGCCAGCAGTTTAGCCAGAACACCCAATCAGCCCCAGCATTTT.

This clonotype was recorded at least ten times. V and J are TRBV13 and TRBJ2-1; no clear D gene. CDR1 is PRHDT and CDR2 is FYEKMQ in the germline V gene (reference sequence). The V and J ends lost 5 bases and 0 bases respectively, with 17 bases between them. The length of the CDR3 is 17 residues. The CDR3 protein is CASSARTVQSSYNEQFF. Here the CDR3 DNA reads TGTGCCAGCAGCGCACGAACAGTCCAAAGCTCCTACAATGAGCAGTTCTTC.

This clonotype has a count of ten or more. V usage is TRBV11-3 and J usage is TRBJ2-1; possible D gene TRBD1, 6 bases. From germline, CDR1 is SGHNT and CDR2 YENEEA. This CDR3 spans 16 amino acids. V lost 5 bases, J lost 3 bases, and 17 bases lay in between. This chain's CDR3 is CASSAHGTFGYNEQFF. CDR3 sequence (DNA): TGTGCCAGCAGCGCGCACGGGACATTCGGCTACAATGAGCAGTTCTTC.

At least ten counts were recorded for this clonotype. The chain joins TRBV10-2 to TRBJ1-2; 7 positions agree with TRBD1. V shed 4 bases and J 6 bases; nucleotides not matched to a gene: 8. Germline CDR1 reads WSHSY; CDR2 reads SAAADI. The CDR3 sequence is 14 residues long. The CDR3 bases are TGCGCCAGCAGTGCTCCGGGACAGTCTGATGGCTACACCTTC. Its translation is CASSAPGQSDGYTF.

This clonotype has more than one count but fewer than ten. The chain has TRBV4-3 and TRBJ2-1, with 7 positions matching TRBD2. The CDR3 runs to 14 residues. J was trimmed by 5 bases and V by 1 base; bases with no gene match: 2. In germline, CDR1 is LGHNA, CDR2 YSLEER. The CDR3 region has the DNA TGCGCCAGCAGCCAAGGGGCGGGAGACAATGAGCAGTTCTTC. Its protein is CASSQGAGDNEQFF.

Concerning this clonotype itself: The missing conserved phenylalanine or tryptophan at the end of this CDR3 makes a read error likely. The DNA is omitted, as the CDR3 cannot be located on it reliably, and the CDR3 follows TCRdb's listing. V gene TRBV7-9 combines with J gene TRBJ1-3; the table's D gene call, TRBD1, was not cross checked with the DNA. The length of the CDR3 is 14 amino acids, counting both ends. Germline V gene sequence: CDR1 SEHNR, CDR2 FQNEAQ (reference sequence). CDR3 in amino acids: CASSDVRDGNTTYS.

By sample share, this clonotype is medium-sized. The chain carries TRBV13 and TRBJ2-2; 7 positions match TRBD2. V dropped 3 bases and J dropped 4; count of bases not matched to a gene: 8. The germline V gene has CDR1 PRHDT and CDR2 FYEKMQ (reference sequence). The CDR3 is made up of 16 amino acids. CDR3 region: CASSLVGLVGTGELFF. The CDR3 DNA is TGTGCCAGCAGCTTGGTCGGACTAGTCGGCACCGGGGAGCTGTTTTTT.

This clonotype was counted ten times or more. This chain uses TRBV7-3 with TRBJ2-7; 7 positions agree with TRBD2. Trimming took 1 base from V and 0 from J; bases not matched to a gene: 3. The germline V gene encodes CDR1 SGHTA and CDR2 FQGTGA. The CDR3 spans 15 residues. For the CDR3, the DNA is TGTGCCAGCAGCTTAATGGCGGGAGTCTCCTACGAGCAGTACTTC. It codes for CASSLMAGVSYEQYF.

This clonotype is judged medium-sized. V and J are TRBV6-5 and TRBJ2-3; perhaps D is TRBD1 or TRBD2 (5 bases each). With 0 bases removed from V and 0 bases from J, the gap between germline ends came to 13 bases. This CDR3 region has 17 residues. Per the germline V gene, CDR1 is MNHEY and CDR2 is SVGAGI. Here the CDR3 reads CASSYSSRGVSTDTQYF. As DNA, the CDR3 is TGTGCCAGCAGTTACTCTTCCAGAGGGGTTAGCACAGATACGCAGTATTTT.

On this clonotype: Its ends do not fully match the called genes, so a read error is possible. The rearrangement links TRBV6-5 to TRBJ2-5; 10 nucleotides agree with TRBD2. This CDR3 has 15 residues. CDR1 and CDR2 (germline): MNHEY, SVGAGI. The CDR3 DNA follows: TGTGCCAGCAGCCGGACTAGCGGTGTCCTTGAGACCCTGCACTTC. Amino acid sequence: CASSRTSGVLETLHF.

Many counts were recorded for this clonotype. The rearrangement links TRBV6-2 or TRBV6-3 to TRBJ2-5; D is possibly TRBD2 (5 bases). Germline V gene lookup returns CDR1 MNHEY and CDR2 SVGEGT. The CDR3 contains 13 residues. Trimming removed 6 bases at V and 5 bases at J, with 13 bases between. The CDR3: CASSRGPWETQYF. The CDR3, as DNA: TGTGCCAGCAGCCGAGGGCCGTGGGAGACCCAGTACTTC.